Listed below are T cell receptor beta chains from one sample, sequenced in a study of control samples from healthy donors and cancer patients. The repertoire was sequenced with immunoSEQ multiplex PCR; TCRdb's copy has only in-frame clones and lacks some. The sample records 70,000 to 80,000 clones, about 90% being singletons. Sequenced: PBMCs. The origin of the receptors is a woman aged 55-69 years with head and neck cancer. The CDR3 runs from the conserved cysteine through the conserved F or W. The order of the fields is clone size, V gene, D gene, J gene, CDR3 DNA, CDR3 protein. D genes are given only for firm matches. Size is stated for part of the rows, as once, few or many counts, or as a class when the clone is expanded.

size: -
V: TRBV27
D: -
J: TRBJ2-7
DNA: TGTGCCAGCAGTTTATACGCGGACTCCTACGAGCAGTACTTC
CDR3: CASSLYADSYEQYF

size: -
V: TRBV7-2
D: TRBD1
J: TRBJ2-2
DNA: TGTGCCAGCAGGACTAGGACAGGGACGAACACCGGGGAGCTGTTTTTT
CDR3: CASRTRTGTNTGELFF

size: once
V: TRBV28
D: -
J: TRBJ1-3
DNA: TGTGCCAGCAGTTCTGGACAGATCTCTGGAAACACCATATATTTT
CDR3: CASSSGQISGNTIYF

size: -
V: TRBV29-1
D: -
J: TRBJ1-2
DNA: TGCAGCGTGACCAAGGGAGGGAACTATGGCTACACCTTC
CDR3: CSVTKGGNYGYTF

size: -
V: TRBV29-1
D: TRBD1
J: TRBJ2-1
DNA: TGCAGCGAGAGACAGGGCTACAATAAGCAGTTCTTC
CDR3: CSERQGYNKQFF

size: -
V: TRBV30
D: -
J: TRBJ2-7
DNA: TGTGCCTGGAGTGTTAGAGGAGAGGAGCAGTACTTC
CDR3: CAWSVRGEEQYF

size: -
V: TRBV5-1
D: TRBD1
J: TRBJ2-6
DNA: TGCGCCAGCAGCTGGGGACAGAGAAGCTCTGGGGCCAACGTCCTGACTTTC
CDR3: CASSWGQRSSGANVLTF

size: -
V: TRBV6-5
D: -
J: TRBJ1-6
DNA: TGTGCCAGCACTACTCACTCCTATAATTCACCCCTCCACTTT
CDR3: CASTTHSYNSPLHF

size: -
V: TRBV29-1
D: -
J: TRBJ2-7
DNA: TGCAGCGCCGAACTACAGCAGGGGTACGAGCAGTACTTC
CDR3: CSAELQQGYEQYF

size: -
V: TRBV7-9
D: -
J: TRBJ1-1
DNA: TGTGCCAGCAGCCCAAAGGGGGACACTGAAGCTTTCTTT
CDR3: CASSPKGDTEAFF

size: -
V: TRBV5-4
D: TRBD2
J: TRBJ2-2
DNA: TGTGCCAGCAGCTCCCGGGGGGGGCAAGGAACCGGGGAGCTGTTTTTT
CDR3: CASSSRGGQGTGELFF

size: -
V: TRBV5-1
D: -
J: TRBJ2-3
DNA: TGCGCCAGCAGCTTAGTTGGCCCCGGAAGCACAGATACGCAGTATTTT
CDR3: CASSLVGPGSTDTQYF

size: once
V: TRBV30
D: -
J: TRBJ1-3
DNA: TGTGCCTGGACAGCAGGGAGCTCTGGAAACACCATATATTTT
CDR3: CAWTAGSSGNTIYF

size: -
V: TRBV7-8
D: -
J: TRBJ2-4
DNA: TGTGCCAGCAGCCCCCCCAGCGGTTTTGCAGGCAAAAACATTCAGTACTTC
CDR3: CASSPPSGFAGKNIQYF

size: -
V: TRBV7-9
D: -
J: TRBJ1-2
DNA: TGTGCCAGCAGTTCGGGGGGATATGGCTACACCTTC
CDR3: CASSSGGYGYTF

size: -
V: TRBV27
D: TRBD1
J: TRBJ1-4
DNA: TGTGCCAGCAGTGGACAGGTTAAGGGAAAACTGTTTTTT
CDR3: CASSGQVKGKLFF

size: -
V: TRBV5-6
D: -
J: TRBJ2-5
DNA: TGTGCCAGCAGCTTGGGGGGATACCGAGAGACCCAGTACTTC
CDR3: CASSLGGYRETQYF

size: -
V: TRBV30
D: -
J: TRBJ2-7
DNA: TGTGCCTGGAGTCCATCTACCTACGAGCAGTACTTC
CDR3: CAWSPSTYEQYF

size: -
V: TRBV27
D: -
J: TRBJ1-2
DNA: TGTGCCAGCAGACGACAGGACTATGGCTACACCTTC
CDR3: CASRRQDYGYTF

size: -
V: TRBV30
D: -
J: TRBJ1-5
DNA: TGTGCCTGGCAGGGAGGAATCAATCAGCCCCAGCATTTT
CDR3: CAWQGGINQPQHF

size: -
V: TRBV14
D: -
J: TRBJ1-2
DNA: TGTGCCAGCAGCCAATACGACACCGGCTATGGCTACACCTTC
CDR3: CASSQYDTGYGYTF

size: few
V: TRBV5-1
D: TRBD1
J: TRBJ1-1
DNA: TGCGCCAGCAAACTGTCACAGGGGTTGGCGAACACTGAAGCTTTCTTT
CDR3: CASKLSQGLANTEAFF

size: -
V: TRBV7-3
D: -
J: TRBJ1-1
DNA: TGTGCCAGCTCCTTAGCGGGGGGGAACACTGAAGCTTTCTTT
CDR3: CASSLAGGNTEAFF

size: -
V: TRBV2
D: -
J: TRBJ2-1
DNA: TGTGCCAGCTCTGGTACGAACGGTTTCAATGAGCAGTTCTTC
CDR3: CASSGTNGFNEQFF

size: -
V: TRBV7-9
D: -
J: TRBJ2-1
DNA: TGTGCCAGCAGCTTAGCTAAGGGGTTTTACAATGAGCAGTTCTTC
CDR3: CASSLAKGFYNEQFF

size: -
V: TRBV11-2
D: TRBD2
J: TRBJ2-7
DNA: TGTGCCAGCAGAACTATAGCGGGAGCGTACGAGCAGTACTTC
CDR3: CASRTIAGAYEQYF

size: once
V: TRBV30
D: TRBD1
J: TRBJ1-5
DNA: TGTGCCTCTACCAGCGGACAGGGGGCCGGCAATCAGCCCCAGCATTTT
CDR3: CASTSGQGAGNQPQHF

size: -
V: TRBV3-1/TRBV3-2
D: -
J: TRBJ1-5
DNA: TGTGCCAGCAGCCAAGATCCCGATCAGCCCCAGCATTTT
CDR3: CASSQDPDQPQHF

size: -
V: TRBV9
D: TRBD1
J: TRBJ2-3
DNA: TGTGCCAGCAGTATACAGGGGGCCGGTAGTTGGACTAGCACAGATACGCAGTATTTT
CDR3: CASSIQGAGSWTSTDTQYF

size: -
V: TRBV2
D: -
J: TRBJ2-1
DNA: TGTGCCAGCAAGCTAGGACAGTCCAATGAGCAGTTCTTC
CDR3: CASKLGQSNEQFF

size: -
V: TRBV3-1/TRBV3-2
D: TRBD2
J: TRBJ2-3
DNA: TGTGCCAGCAGCCATCCACTAGCGGGAGTAGGTGTAAGCACAGATACGCAGTATTTT
CDR3: CASSHPLAGVGVSTDTQYF

size: -
V: TRBV12-3/TRBV12-4
D: -
J: TRBJ1-5
DNA: TGTGCCAGCAGTTTGAGGAGAAATCAGCCCCAGCATTTT
CDR3: CASSLRRNQPQHF

size: -
V: TRBV11-2
D: -
J: TRBJ1-2
DNA: TGTGCCAGCAGCTTAGATCTTAACAGTCATTACGACGGCTACACCTTC
CDR3: CASSLDLNSHYDGYTF

size: -
V: TRBV5-6
D: -
J: TRBJ1-3
DNA: TGTGCCAGCAGCTTTGGAGGGGCTGGAAACACCATATATTTT
CDR3: CASSFGGAGNTIYF

size: -
V: TRBV15
D: TRBD1
J: TRBJ1-6
DNA: TGTGCCACCAGCAAACGTCAGGGGGCTTCGGGATCACCCCTCCACTTT
CDR3: CATSKRQGASGSPLHF

size: -
V: TRBV5-4
D: TRBD1
J: TRBJ2-7
DNA: TGTGCCAGCAGCCCGGGGGGACAGGGGGCATACGAGCAGTACTTC
CDR3: CASSPGGQGAYEQYF

size: -
V: TRBV3-1/TRBV3-2
D: -
J: TRBJ2-7
DNA: TGTGCCAGCAGCCAAGATGGTTTAGGAGTAAGGGAGCAGTACTTC
CDR3: CASSQDGLGVREQYF

size: -
V: TRBV7-8
D: -
J: TRBJ1-3
DNA: TGTGCCAGCAGCTTAAGGGGCCAAAAGACTGGAAACACCATATATTTT
CDR3: CASSLRGQKTGNTIYF

size: once
V: TRBV11-2
D: -
J: TRBJ2-2
DNA: TGTGCCAGCAGCTTAGTGTCGCGGGCCATTAGGGAGCTGTTTTTT
CDR3: CASSLVSRAIRELFF

size: -
V: TRBV28
D: TRBD2
J: TRBJ2-1
DNA: TGTGCCAGCACGGCGGGAGCAACCTACAATGAGCAGTTCTTC
CDR3: CASTAGATYNEQFF

size: -
V: TRBV28
D: -
J: TRBJ2-5
DNA: TGTGCCAGCAGTTCGGGACAAGGGGAGACCCAGTACTTC
CDR3: CASSSGQGETQYF

size: -
V: TRBV30
D: TRBD2
J: TRBJ2-7
DNA: TGTGCCTGGAGGCTAGCGGGAGCCCACGAGCAGTACTTC
CDR3: CAWRLAGAHEQYF

size: -
V: TRBV5-1
D: TRBD2
J: TRBJ2-7
DNA: TGCGCCAGCAGCTTGGGAGTGAATAGCGGGAGTCCCGACTCCTACGAGCAGTACTTC
CDR3: CASSLGVNSGSPDSYEQYF

size: -
V: TRBV24-1
D: -
J: TRBJ2-1
DNA: TGTGCCACCAGTGCAACTGGGAGCGGTAATGAGCAGTTCTTC
CDR3: CATSATGSGNEQFF

size: -
V: TRBV4-3
D: -
J: TRBJ1-6
DNA: TGCGCCAGCAGCCAAGACGGGACTGATAATTCACCCCTCCACTTT
CDR3: CASSQDGTDNSPLHF

size: -
V: TRBV5-1
D: -
J: TRBJ2-7
DNA: TGCGCCAGCAGCTTGGTTGGGGGCAGCGAGCAGTACTTC
CDR3: CASSLVGGSEQYF

size: -
V: TRBV30
D: TRBD1
J: TRBJ2-7
DNA: TGTGCCTGGAGCGAGACAGGGGCTAGTTACGAGCAGTACTTC
CDR3: CAWSETGASYEQYF

size: -
V: TRBV30
D: -
J: TRBJ2-5
DNA: TGTGCCTGGAGTGTACAAGAGACCCAGTACTTC
CDR3: CAWSVQETQYF

size: once
V: TRBV7-3
D: TRBD1
J: TRBJ1-6
DNA: TGTGCCAGCAGCACCTCAGGGGGGGTTAATTCACCCCTCCACTTT
CDR3: CASSTSGGVNSPLHF

size: -
V: TRBV4-1
D: -
J: TRBJ2-7
DNA: TGCGCCAGCAGCCAAGTCGACCTAGGTTTCACCTACGAGCAGTACTTC
CDR3: CASSQVDLGFTYEQYF

size: -
V: TRBV11-3
D: -
J: TRBJ2-7
DNA: TGTGCCAGCAGCTTAGTAGACGGCTACGAGCAGTACTTC
CDR3: CASSLVDGYEQYF

size: -
V: TRBV27
D: TRBD2
J: TRBJ2-1
DNA: TGTGCCAGCAGTTTATGGACTAGCGGGATCTCCAATGAGCAGTTCTTC
CDR3: CASSLWTSGISNEQFF

size: -
V: TRBV29-1
D: TRBD1
J: TRBJ1-1
DNA: TGCAGCGTAGGGGACAGGGTTACTGAAGCTTTCTTT
CDR3: CSVGDRVTEAFF

size: -
V: TRBV5-8
D: TRBD1
J: TRBJ1-1
DNA: TGTGCCAGCAGCAAGGGGACAGACTTCGACACTGAAGCTTTCTTT
CDR3: CASSKGTDFDTEAFF